This TCR beta chain comes out of a study of T cell responses to AZD1222 COVID-19 vaccine. Study-level points and caveats: Donors in the cohort were predominantly white British and more often female, and clonal diversity was possibly underestimated.

The table came from immunoSEQ multiplex PCR; TCRdb's copy has only in-frame clones and leaves some out. There are around 70,000 clones in the sample; less than 85% occur only once, and 20% lies in the top ten. Comments on this clone: Its cognate antigen is unknown.

The V end lost 5 bases, the J end lost 4 bases, and 13 bases lay between the germline ends. Germline V gives CDR1 SGHDT, CDR2 YYEEEE. The CDR3 has 14 residues. This clonotype originated in an adult in good health. The sequencing used peripheral blood, collected on day 0 of AZD1222 vaccination. The rearrangement links TRBV5-6 to TRBJ1-3; D is unclear. The CDR3 sequence is CASRKEGSGNTIYF. CDR3 nucleotide sequence: TGTGCCAGCAGGAAGGAGGGATCCGGAAACACCATATATTTT.